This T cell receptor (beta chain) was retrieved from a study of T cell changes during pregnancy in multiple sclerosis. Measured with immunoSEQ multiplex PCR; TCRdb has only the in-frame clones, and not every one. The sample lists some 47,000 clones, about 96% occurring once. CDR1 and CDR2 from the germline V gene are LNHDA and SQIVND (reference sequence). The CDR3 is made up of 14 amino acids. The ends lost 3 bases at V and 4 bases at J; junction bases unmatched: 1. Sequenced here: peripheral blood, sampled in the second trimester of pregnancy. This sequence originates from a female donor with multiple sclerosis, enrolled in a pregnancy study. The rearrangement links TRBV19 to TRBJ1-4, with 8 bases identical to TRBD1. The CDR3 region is CASSIGQGNEKLFF. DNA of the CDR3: TGTGCCAGTAGTATCGGACAGGGTAATGAAAAACTGTTTTTT.